Following are 25 T cell receptor beta chains from one sample sequenced in a study of HIV-infected patients and healthy controls. Reverse transcription used around 540 ng RNA and constant-region primers for alpha and beta. Using multiplexing indices, alpha and beta chain libraries were generated apart by chain-specific third strand synthesis. TCRdb reprocessed the 5' RACE reads via MiXCR and lists one record per CDR3 protein. The data contain around 15,000 distinct CDR3 sequences, approximately 7% of them seen just once; the ten biggest clones take up approximately 8.3%. Whole blood was used without fractionation, so all unsorted peripheral T cells were included. Sequenced input: blood. All receptors derive from an adult in good health.

In its sample, this clonotype was seen many times. The chain links TRBV27 to TRBJ2-3; 12 bases match TRBD2. Germline assignment: CDR1 MNHEY and CDR2 SMNVEV (reference sequence). The junction had 8 bases not matched to a gene; V was cut back by 4 bases and J by 0 bases. This CDR3 contains 18 residues. CDR3 amino acids: CASSSPGLAGLSTDTQYF. CDR3 coding DNA: TGTGCCAGCAGTTCCCCAGGACTAGCGGGGCTAAGCACAGATACGCAGTATTTT.

This clonotype was seen repeatedly, ten times or more. The CDR3 bases are TGTGCCAGCAGTTCTAGCGGAGGGTCCTACGAGCAGTACTTC. Translating it yields CASSSSGGSYEQYF. This chain links TRBV12-3 or TRBV12-4 with TRBJ2-7; 7 bases line up with TRBD2. Trimming cost V 4 bases and J 1 base; bases outside gene matches: 4. The CDR3 is 14 amino acids.

This clonotype occurred many times. V and J are TRBV7-2 and TRBJ2-1; unclear D gene. The CDR3 runs to 14 residues. CDR1 SGHTA and CDR2 FQGNSA come from the germline V gene. V lost 5 bases, J lost 5 bases, and 13 bases lay in between. CDR3 nucleotides: TGTGCCAGCAGCCCCGGGTGGGTTAACAATGAGCAGTTCTTC. Residues: CASSPGWVNNEQFF.

This clonotype was seen a few times. The chain uses TRBV10-2 and TRBJ2-1; no clear D gene. Between the trimmed V and J ends, which lost 6 bases and 6 bases, there was a span of 18 bases. CDR3 size: 15 residues. Germline V gene lookup returns CDR1 WSHSY and CDR2 SAAADI. CDR3 coding DNA: TGCGCCAGCAGACCGGACCCCGGGCTGCGCAATGAGCAGTTCTTC. It specifies CASRPDPGLRNEQFF.

This clonotype has just a few counts. An end of the junction does not agree with germline; a read error may underlie this. The V call is TRBV6-2 or TRBV6-3, the J call TRBJ1-2; possibly TRBD1 for D (5 bases). The CDR3 length is 16 residues. Germline-derived CDR1 and CDR2 are MNHEY and SVGEGT. Here the CDR3 reads CASSYLPRWGEHGYTF. The CDR3 coding sequence is TGTGCCAGCAGCTACTTACCGCGTTGGGGGGAACATGGCTACACCTTC.

This clonotype was detected many times. The chain employs TRBV13 and TRBJ2-1, with 16 nucleotides matching TRBD2. The CDR3 has 22 residues. Losses at the gene ends were 4 bases for V and 8 bases for J; bases not matched to a gene: 23. Germline-derived CDR1 and CDR2 are PRHDT and FYEKMQ (reference sequence). In nucleotides, the CDR3 is TGTGCCAGCAGCTCCCTCCGACCCGGGACAGGGAAGGGACTAGCGGGGGGGGATGAGCAGTTCTTC. Protein sequence: CASSSLRPGTGKGLAGGDEQFF.

This clonotype was picked up many times. The V and J genes are TRBV7-2 and TRBJ1-4, with TRBD1 matching 7 bases. The germline V gene encodes CDR1 SGHTA and CDR2 FQGNSA. CDR3 length equals 12 residues. Germline trimming cut 4 bases from V and 12 bases from J; bases unmatched to any gene: 5. The DNA of the CDR3 is TGTGCCAGCAGCTCAGGGGGGCCGCAACTGTTTTTT. Amino acids: CASSSGGPQLFF.

In the case of this clonotype: A much larger clone is a single base away; this may be a read error. The J gene is TRBJ2-2, the V gene TRBV19, with D tentatively TRBD2 (5 bases). The length of the CDR3 is 15 residues. Trimming removed 4 bases from V and 3 bases from J, with 12 bases in between. Germline assignment: CDR1 LNHDA and CDR2 SQIVND (reference sequence). The chain's CDR3 is CASSSIGGYTGELFF. The CDR3 DNA reads TGTGCCAGTAGTAGCATAGGCGGGTACACCGGGGAGCTGTTTTTT. Full variable domain (rest looked up from reference TRBV19 and TRBJ2-2): DGGITQSPKYLFRKEGQNVTLSCEQNLNHDAMYWYRQDPGQGLRLIYYSQIVNDFQKGDIAEGYSVSREKKESFPLTVTSAQKNPTAFYLCASSSIGGYTGELFFGEGSRLTVL.

This clonotype was detected a few times. This rearrangement joins TRBV6-2 or TRBV6-3 to TRBJ2-2; D might be TRBD2 (5 bases). The CDR3 is 14 residues long. Deletions cut 0 bases from V and 3 bases from J, with 5 bases between. Germline CDR1 reads MNHEY; CDR2 reads SVGEGT. The CDR3 bases are TGTGCCAGCAGTTACTCGAGGGACACCGGGGAGCTGTTTTTT. Amino acid sequence: CASSYSRDTGELFF.

This clonotype was seen at least ten times. The gene calls are TRBV10-2 and TRBJ2-5; D not certain. V lost 3 bases to trimming and J lost 1 base, with 15 bases between them. Per germline, CDR1 WSHSY and CDR2 SAAADI. There are 16 residues in the CDR3. The CDR3 region has the DNA TGCGCCAGCAGTGAATGGGCCGCCACCTCCCAAGAGACCCAGTACTTC. Translating gives CASSEWAATSQETQYF.

This clonotype was seen more than once but under ten times. The chain combines TRBV2 with TRBJ2-4, with a possible D match to TRBD1 (6 bases). The CDR3 has 13 amino acids. In germline, CDR1 is SNHLY, CDR2 FYNNEI. Trimming pared 8 bases from V and 2 bases from J, leaving 10 bases between. The CDR3 loop reads CASLRGTKNIQYF. Here the CDR3 DNA reads TGTGCCAGCCTCAGGGGAACCAAAAACATTCAGTACTTC.

This clonotype appeared a few times. This chain links TRBV12-3 or TRBV12-4 with TRBJ1-4; D not certain. CDR3 length: 18 amino acids. The germline V and J ends were trimmed by 6 bases and 0 bases, with 20 bases remaining between them. The CDR3 coding sequence is TGTGCCAGCAGCCCCCTACAAGGATTAACTGCAACTAATGAAAAACTGTTTTTT. Its protein is CASSPLQGLTATNEKLFF.

This chain uses TRBV11-2 with TRBJ2-1, with TRBD2 matching over 8 bases. The CDR3 extends over 15 amino acids. The germline CDR1 and CDR2 sequences are SGHAT and FQNNGV. V was clipped by 1 base and J by 2 bases; unmatched bases: 1. The CDR3 DNA sequence: TGTGCCAGCAGCTTAGTGCGGGGGGCCTACAATGAGCAGTTCTTC. Its protein is CASSLVRGAYNEQFF.

By frequency in the sample, this clonotype is medium-sized. This rearrangement joins TRBV20-1 to TRBJ2-4; tentatively, D is TRBD1 or TRBD2 (6 bases each). CDR3 size: 11 residues. The germline V and J ends were trimmed by 6 bases and 9 bases, with 12 bases remaining between them. The germline gives CDR1 DFQATT, CDR2 SNEGSKA (reference sequence). The CDR3 DNA follows: TGCAGTGCGTTAGGAGGGGGCATTCAGTACTTC. The encoded protein is CSALGGGIQYF.

This clonotype was detected ten times or more. The J gene is TRBJ2-1, the V gene TRBV29-1, with D tentatively TRBD1 (5 bases). The CDR3 is made up of 11 amino acids. Trimming stripped 8 bases from V and 9 bases from J, with 14 bases between. Germline CDR1 and CDR2: SQVTM and ANQGSEA. Here the CDR3 reads CSSQVGVEQFF. CDR3 sequence (DNA): TGCAGCTCTCAAGTAGGGGTTGAGCAGTTCTTC.

This clonotype was counted at least ten times. The V and J genes are TRBV9 and TRBJ2-7, with 10 nucleotides matching TRBD1. Germline CDR1 reads SGDLS; CDR2 reads YYNGEE. V lost 0 bases to trimming and J lost 5 bases; unmatched junction nucleotides: 8. The CDR3 extends over 16 amino acids. CDR3 sequence: CASSVGLDRGMDEQYF. In DNA, the CDR3 is TGTGCCAGCAGCGTAGGTCTGGACAGGGGGATGGACGAGCAGTACTTC.

This chain uses TRBV7-9 with TRBJ1-4, with D hard to call. CDR1 is SEHNR, CDR2 FQNEAQ, per germline (reference sequence). This CDR3 contains 15 residues. The V end was cut by 6 bases, the J end by 7 bases, with 18 bases between. This CDR3 reads CASSSGTGDSEKLFF. The CDR3 DNA reads TGTGCCAGCAGTTCCGGAACCGGGGATTCTGAAAAACTGTTTTTT.

The table lists this clonotype with many counts. V and J are TRBV12-3 or TRBV12-4 and TRBJ1-5; no clear D. V was clipped by 5 bases and J by 0 bases, with 8 bases between them. The CDR3 length is 14 residues. The CDR3 loop is CASSHPYSNQPQHF. DNA of the CDR3: TGTGCCAGCAGTCACCCTTATAGCAATCAGCCCCAGCATTTT.

This clonotype was counted between two and nine times. The chain has TRBV18 and TRBJ1-1; D is unclear. Germline V gene lookup returns CDR1 KGHSH and CDR2 LQKENI. CDR3 size: 14 residues. The V end was cut by 3 bases, the J end by 1 base, with 9 bases between. CDR3 protein: CASSPRRANTEAFF. The CDR3, as DNA: TGTGCCAGCTCACCGAGACGCGCGAACACTGAAGCTTTCTTT.

Ten or more counts support this clonotype. The chain uses TRBV2 and TRBJ1-6; D uncertain. The ends were cut back, 9 bases at V and 7 bases at J, with 16 bases in the middle. Per germline, CDR1 SNHLY and CDR2 FYNNEI. CDR3 size: 14 residues. CDR3 sequence (DNA): TGTGCCAGGCAACCGGAGCAGAGAAATTCACCCCTCCACTTT. It encodes CARQPEQRNSPLHF.

As to this clonotype: A much larger clone differs from this one at a single base, so this may be a read error. The rearrangement uses TRBV9 and TRBJ1-2; weak D call: TRBD1 (6 bases). The CDR3 runs to 14 residues. The V and J ends lost 3 bases and 7 bases respectively, with 16 bases between them. In germline, CDR1 is SGDLS, CDR2 YYNGEE. The CDR3 DNA follows: TGTGCCAGCAGCGCTCCTGGACAGCACTGTGGCTACACCTTC. Translated: CASSAPGQHCGYTF.

This clonotype was seen ten or more times. This chain connects TRBV5-5 to TRBJ1-2; D is uncertain. CDR1 is SGHKS and CDR2 is YYEKEE in the germline V gene (reference sequence). Trimming took 1 base from V and 6 from J, leaving 7 bases between them. The CDR3 contains 12 residues. The CDR3 reads CASSLTLDGYTF. The CDR3 nucleotides read TGTGCCAGCAGCTTGACTCTGGATGGCTACACCTTC.

In its sample, this clonotype was seen many times. The chain combines TRBV10-3 with TRBJ2-7; 8 bases are a match to TRBD2. This CDR3 contains 15 residues. V lost 1 base and J lost 6; bases outside the gene matches: 8. Per the germline V gene, CDR1 is ENHRY and CDR2 is SYGVKD. The CDR3 region has the DNA TGTGCCATCAGTGAGTACGCGGGAGGCGATCTCGAGCAGTACTTC. Protein: CAISEYAGGDLEQYF.

The V call is TRBV7-9, the J call TRBJ2-2; D is unresolved. The V gene's germline CDR1 is SEHNR and CDR2 FQNEAQ (reference sequence). Trimming removed 1 base at V and 3 bases at J, with 3 bases between. This CDR3 is 13 amino acids long. CDR3 residues: CASSLEHTGELFF. CDR3 nucleotides: TGTGCCAGCAGCTTAGAACACACCGGGGAGCTGTTTTTT.

This clonotype is classed as medium-sized. The V call is TRBV7-2, the J call TRBJ1-4, with D unresolved. The germline CDR1 and CDR2 sequences are SGHTA and FQGNSA. The CDR3 length is 16 residues. Trimming shortened V by 1 base and J by 10 bases, and 19 bases separated the two germline ends. CDR3 nucleotide sequence: TGTGCCAGCAGCTTAGGTTACGGATCCGAGCGGGGAAAACTGTTTTTT. It encodes CASSLGYGSERGKLFF.